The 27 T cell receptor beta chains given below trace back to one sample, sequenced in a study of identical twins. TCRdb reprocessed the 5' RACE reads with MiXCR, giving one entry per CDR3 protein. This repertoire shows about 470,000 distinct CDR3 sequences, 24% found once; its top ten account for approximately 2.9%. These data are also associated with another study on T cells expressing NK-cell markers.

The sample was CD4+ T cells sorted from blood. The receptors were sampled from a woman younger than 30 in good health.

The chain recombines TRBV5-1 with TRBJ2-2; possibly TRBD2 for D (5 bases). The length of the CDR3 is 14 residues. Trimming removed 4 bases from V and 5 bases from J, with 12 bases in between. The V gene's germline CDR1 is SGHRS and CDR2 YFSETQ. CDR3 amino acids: CASSLAPSTGELFF. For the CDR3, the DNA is TGCGCCAGCAGCCTAGCACCATCGACCGGGGAGCTGTTTTTT.

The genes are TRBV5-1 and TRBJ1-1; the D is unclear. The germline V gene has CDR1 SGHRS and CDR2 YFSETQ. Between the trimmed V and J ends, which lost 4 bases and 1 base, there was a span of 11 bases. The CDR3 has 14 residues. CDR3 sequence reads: CASSPLSQNTEAFF. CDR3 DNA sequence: TGCGCCAGCAGCCCCCTGTCTCAGAACACTGAAGCTTTCTTT.

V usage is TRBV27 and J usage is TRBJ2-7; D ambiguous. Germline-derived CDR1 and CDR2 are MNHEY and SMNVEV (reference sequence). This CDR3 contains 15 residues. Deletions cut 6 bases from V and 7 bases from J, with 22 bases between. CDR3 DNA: TGTGCCAGCAGCCGCGAGAGCCTCAAGGCTCGGGAGCAGTACTTC. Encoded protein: CASSRESLKAREQYF.

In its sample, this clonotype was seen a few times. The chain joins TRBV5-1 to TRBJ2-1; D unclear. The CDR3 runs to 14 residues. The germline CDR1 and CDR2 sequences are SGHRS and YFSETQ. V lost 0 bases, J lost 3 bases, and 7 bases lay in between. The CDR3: CASSLEADYNEQFF. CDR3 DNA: TGCGCCAGCAGCTTGGAGGCAGACTACAATGAGCAGTTCTTC.

CDR3 sequence: CASRLSGGARNEQFF. DNA of the CDR3: TGTGCCAGCAGACTTAGCGGGGGGGCGCGGAATGAGCAGTTCTTC. This sequence joins TRBV3-1 and TRBJ2-1; 11 bases agree with TRBD2. V lost 6 bases, J lost 7 bases, and 8 bases stayed unmatched. The germline V gene has CDR1 LGHDT and CDR2 YNNKEL (reference sequence). The CDR3 length is 15 residues.

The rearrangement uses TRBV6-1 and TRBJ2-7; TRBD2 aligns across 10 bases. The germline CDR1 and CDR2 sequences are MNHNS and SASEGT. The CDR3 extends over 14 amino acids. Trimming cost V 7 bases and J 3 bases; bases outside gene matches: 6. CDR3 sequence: CASTGTSAGYEQYF. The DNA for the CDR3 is TGTGCCAGCACCGGGACTAGCGCCGGCTACGAGCAGTACTTC.

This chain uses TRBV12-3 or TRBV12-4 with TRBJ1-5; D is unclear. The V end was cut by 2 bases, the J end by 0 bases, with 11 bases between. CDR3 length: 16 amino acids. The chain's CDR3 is CASSLSSGYSNQPQHF. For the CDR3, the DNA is TGTGCCAGCAGTTTATCGTCGGGCTATAGCAATCAGCCCCAGCATTTT.

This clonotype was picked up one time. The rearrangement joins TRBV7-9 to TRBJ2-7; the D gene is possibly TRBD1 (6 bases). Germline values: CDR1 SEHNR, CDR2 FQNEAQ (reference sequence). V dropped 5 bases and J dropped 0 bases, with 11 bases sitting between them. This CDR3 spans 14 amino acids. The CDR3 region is CASSHGQFSYEQYF. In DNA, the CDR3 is TGTGCCAGCAGCCACGGACAGTTCTCCTACGAGCAGTACTTC.

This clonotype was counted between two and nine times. CDR3 amino acids: CAIRGVGRSTDTQYF. The CDR3 bases are TGTGCCATCAGGGGGGTTGGCAGGAGCACAGATACGCAGTATTTT. The chain carries TRBV10-3 and TRBJ2-3; D tentatively reads TRBD1 or TRBD2 (5 bases each). Per the germline V gene, CDR1 is ENHRY and CDR2 is SYGVKD. The CDR3 sequence is 15 residues long. V was shortened by 6 bases and J by 0 bases, with 13 bases between the two germline ends.

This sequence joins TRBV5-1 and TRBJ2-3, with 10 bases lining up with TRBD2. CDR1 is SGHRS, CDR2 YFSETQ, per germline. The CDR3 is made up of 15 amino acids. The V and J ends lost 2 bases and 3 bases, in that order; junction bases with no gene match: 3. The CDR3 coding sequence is TGCGCCAGCAGCTTATCTAGCGGGAGAACAGATACGCAGTATTTT. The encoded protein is CASSLSSGRTDTQYF.

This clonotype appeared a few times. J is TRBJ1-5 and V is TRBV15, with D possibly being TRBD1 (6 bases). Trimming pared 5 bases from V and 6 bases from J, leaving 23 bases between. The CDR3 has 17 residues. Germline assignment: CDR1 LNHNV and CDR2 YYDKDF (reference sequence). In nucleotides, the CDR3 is TGTGCCACCAGCCCGCGGGGGGGCAGGGGCGCCCCTCAGCCCCAGCATTTT. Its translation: CATSPRGGRGAPQPQHF.

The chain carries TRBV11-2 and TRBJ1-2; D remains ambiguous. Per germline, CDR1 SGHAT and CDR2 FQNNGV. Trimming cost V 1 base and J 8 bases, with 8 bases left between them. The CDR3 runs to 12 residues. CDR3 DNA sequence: TGTGCCAGCAGCTTAGGGGTACGCGGCTACACCTTC. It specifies CASSLGVRGYTF.

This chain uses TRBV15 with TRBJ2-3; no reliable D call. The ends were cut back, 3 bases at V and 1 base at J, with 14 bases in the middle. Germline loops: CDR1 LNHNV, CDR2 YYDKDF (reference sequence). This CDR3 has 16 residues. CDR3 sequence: CATSSSPPWGTDTQYF. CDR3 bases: TGTGCCACCAGCAGTTCTCCTCCATGGGGCACAGATACGCAGTATTTT.

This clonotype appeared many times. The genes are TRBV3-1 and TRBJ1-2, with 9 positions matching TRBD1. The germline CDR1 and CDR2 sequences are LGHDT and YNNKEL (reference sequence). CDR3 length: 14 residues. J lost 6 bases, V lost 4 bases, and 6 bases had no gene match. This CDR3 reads CASSRGTGRDGYTF. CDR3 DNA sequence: TGTGCCAGCAGCCGGGGGACAGGGAGGGATGGCTACACCTTC.

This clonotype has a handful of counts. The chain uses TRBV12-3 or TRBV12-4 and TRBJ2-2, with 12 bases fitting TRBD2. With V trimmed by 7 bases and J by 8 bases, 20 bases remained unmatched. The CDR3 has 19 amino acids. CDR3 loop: CASTISRTSGVPPPGELFF. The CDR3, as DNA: TGTGCCAGCACCATCTCCCGGACTAGCGGGGTCCCGCCCCCTGGGGAGCTGTTTTTT.

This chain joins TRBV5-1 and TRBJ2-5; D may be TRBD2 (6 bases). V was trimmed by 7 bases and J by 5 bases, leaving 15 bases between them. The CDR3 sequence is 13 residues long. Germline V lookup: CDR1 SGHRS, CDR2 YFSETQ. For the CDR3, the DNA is TGCGCCAGCGGGGAGGTTTCCTCGGAGACCCAGTACTTC. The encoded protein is CASGEVSSETQYF. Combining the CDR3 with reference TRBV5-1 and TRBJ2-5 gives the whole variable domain KAGVTQTPRYLIKTRGQQVTLSCSPISGHRSVSWYQQTPGQGLQFLFEYFSETQRNKGNFPGRFSGRQFSNSRSEMNVSTLELGDSALYLCASGEVSSETQYFGPGTRLLVL.

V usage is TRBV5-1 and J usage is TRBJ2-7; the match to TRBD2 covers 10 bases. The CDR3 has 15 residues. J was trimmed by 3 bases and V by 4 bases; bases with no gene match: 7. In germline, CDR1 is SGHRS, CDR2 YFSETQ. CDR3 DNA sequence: TGCGCCAGCAGCCTCCTCGGGACTAGCGACTACGAGCAGTACTTC. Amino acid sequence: CASSLLGTSDYEQYF. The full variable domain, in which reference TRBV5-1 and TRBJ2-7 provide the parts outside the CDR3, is KAGVTQTPRYLIKTRGQQVTLSCSPISGHRSVSWYQQTPGQGLQFLFEYFSETQRNKGNFPGRFSGRQFSNSRSEMNVSTLELGDSALYLCASSLLGTSDYEQYFGPGTRLTVT.

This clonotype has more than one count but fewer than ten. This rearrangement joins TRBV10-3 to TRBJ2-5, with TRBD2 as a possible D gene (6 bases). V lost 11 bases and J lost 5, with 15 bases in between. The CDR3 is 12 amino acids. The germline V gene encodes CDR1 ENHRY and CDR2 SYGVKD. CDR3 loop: CASGGTGETQYF. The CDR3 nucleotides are TGTGCCTCCGGGGGAACTGGGGAGACCCAGTACTTC.

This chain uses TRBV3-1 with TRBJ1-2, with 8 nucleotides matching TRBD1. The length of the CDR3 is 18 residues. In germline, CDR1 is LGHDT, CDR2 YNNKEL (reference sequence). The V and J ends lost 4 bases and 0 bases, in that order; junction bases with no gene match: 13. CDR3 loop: CASSPPLGQALANYGYTF. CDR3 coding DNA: TGTGCCAGCAGCCCGCCTTTGGGACAGGCCTTAGCTAACTATGGCTACACCTTC. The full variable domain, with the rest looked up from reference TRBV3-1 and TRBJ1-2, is DTAVSQTPKYLVTQMGNDKSIKCEQNLGHDTMYWYKQDSKKFLKIMFSYNNKELIINETVPNRFSPKSPDKAHLNLHINSLELGDSAVYFCASSPPLGQALANYGYTFGSGTRLTVV.

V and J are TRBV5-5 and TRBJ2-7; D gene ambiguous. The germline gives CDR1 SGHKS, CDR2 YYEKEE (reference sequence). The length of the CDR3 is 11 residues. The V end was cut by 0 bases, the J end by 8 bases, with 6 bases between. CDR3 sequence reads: CASSLASQQYF. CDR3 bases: TGTGCCAGCAGCTTGGCGTCTCAGCAGTACTTC.

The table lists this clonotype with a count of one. The CDR3 region has the DNA TGCGCCAGCAGCTTGTTCCTTACTGGGGCCAACGTCCTGACTTTC. Amino acid sequence: CASSLFLTGANVLTF. The chain couples TRBV5-1 to TRBJ2-6, with unresolved D. Trimming removed 1 base from V and 2 bases from J, with 7 bases in between. The CDR3 is 15 residues long. CDR1 is SGHRS and CDR2 is YFSETQ in the germline V gene. Using reference TRBV5-1 and TRBJ2-6 for the parts outside the CDR3, the full variable domain is KAGVTQTPRYLIKTRGQQVTLSCSPISGHRSVSWYQQTPGQGLQFLFEYFSETQRNKGNFPGRFSGRQFSNSRSEMNVSTLELGDSALYLCASSLFLTGANVLTFGAGSRLTVL.

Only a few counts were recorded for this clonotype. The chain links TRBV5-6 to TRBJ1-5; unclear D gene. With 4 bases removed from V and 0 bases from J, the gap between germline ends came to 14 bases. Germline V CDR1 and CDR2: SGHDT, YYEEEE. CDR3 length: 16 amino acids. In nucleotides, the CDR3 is TGTGCCAGCAGCACTTTTAGCGGTCGTAGCAATCAGCCCCAGCATTTT. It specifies CASSTFSGRSNQPQHF.

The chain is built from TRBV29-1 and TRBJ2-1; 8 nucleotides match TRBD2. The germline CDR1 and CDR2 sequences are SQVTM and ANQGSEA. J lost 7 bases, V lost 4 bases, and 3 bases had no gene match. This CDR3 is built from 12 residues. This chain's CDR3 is CSVAGGANEQFF. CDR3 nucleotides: TGCAGCGTTGCGGGGGGGGCGAATGAGCAGTTCTTC.

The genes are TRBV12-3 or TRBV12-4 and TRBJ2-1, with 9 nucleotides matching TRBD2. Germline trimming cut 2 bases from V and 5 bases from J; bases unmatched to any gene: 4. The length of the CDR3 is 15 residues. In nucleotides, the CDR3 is TGTGCCAGCAGTTTATCGGCGGGAGGGCACAATGAGCAGTTCTTC. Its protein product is CASSLSAGGHNEQFF.

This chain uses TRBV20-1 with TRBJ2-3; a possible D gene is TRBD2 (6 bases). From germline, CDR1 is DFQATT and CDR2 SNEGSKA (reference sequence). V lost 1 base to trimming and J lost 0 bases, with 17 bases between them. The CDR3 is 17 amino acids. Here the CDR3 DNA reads TGCAGTGCTAGAGTGATAAGAGCGGGCTTTAGCACAGATACGCAGTATTTT. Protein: CSARVIRAGFSTDTQYF.

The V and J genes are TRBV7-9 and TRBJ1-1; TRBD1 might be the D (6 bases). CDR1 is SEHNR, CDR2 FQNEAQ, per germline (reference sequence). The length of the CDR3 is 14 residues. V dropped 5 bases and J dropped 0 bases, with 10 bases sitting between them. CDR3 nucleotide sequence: TGTGCCAGCAGCCCGAGGGGGATGAACACTGAAGCTTTCTTT. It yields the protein CASSPRGMNTEAFF.

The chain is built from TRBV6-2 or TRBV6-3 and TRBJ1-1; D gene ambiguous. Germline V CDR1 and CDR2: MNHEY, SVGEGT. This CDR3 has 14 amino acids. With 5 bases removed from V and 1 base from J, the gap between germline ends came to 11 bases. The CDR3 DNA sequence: TGTGCCAGCAGTCTACTGAGGAAGAACACTGAAGCTTTCTTT. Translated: CASSLLRKNTEAFF.